This T cell receptor (beta chain) comes out of a study of shared clonotypes between healthy human individuals. Some clones are missing from TCRdb's copy, which holds only in-frame ones; the method was immunoSEQ multiplex PCR. Among about 600,000 clones listed, more than 95% were seen once. Trimming left V 3 bases short and J 0 bases short, with 17 bases between. Germline V gene data show CDR1 as KGHSH and CDR2 as LQKENI. The CDR3 runs 18 residues. The chain links TRBV18 to TRBJ2-2; D unclear. The source material was naive CD4+ T cells sorted from blood. Subset of the sample: CD45RA+ positively selected. The TCR comes from a woman aged 25-40 years in good health. For the CDR3, the DNA is TGTGCCAGCTCACCTGGGCATGGAAAAACCGCGAACACCGGGGAGCTGTTTTTT. The encoded protein is CASSPGHGKTANTGELFF.